This T cell receptor (beta chain) was obtained from a study of CD8 T cells in Susac syndrome. Germline CDR1 SNHLY, CDR2 FYNNEI. The V end lost 2 bases, the J end lost 1 base, and 6 bases lay between the germline ends. The CDR3 runs 14 residues. CD8+ and CD4+ T cells circulating in blood were sequenced for TCR beta. After extraction with the RNeasy kit, roughly 0.45 to 1 ug of the RNA was reverse transcribed using random hexamers. TCRdb ran MiXCR on the immunoSEQ multiplex PCR reads and lists one entry per CDR3 protein. The sample carries about 120,000 distinct CDR3 sequences, around 92% recorded once.

The TCR comes from a human donor in good health. The sequencing input was CD8+ T cells from PBMCs. This chain links TRBV2 with TRBJ2-1; D is undetermined. CDR3 DNA: TGTGCCAGCAGTGAACTAAGTTCCTACAATGAGCAGTTCTTC. It specifies CASSELSSYNEQFF.